The T cell receptor beta chain described here comes from a study of beta chain features in type 1 diabetes. Study results and limitations: For Type 1 diabetes patients, all four CD4+ subsets carried TCRB CDR3s that were moderately but significantly shorter.

The table lists this clone with a few counts. Its antigen is undetermined. Sorting based on CD45RO/CCR7/CD25/CD127/CD95/CD27 separated CD4+ naive, central memory, regulatory and stem cell-like memory cells. Every isolated RNA sample was fully reverse transcribed, so sequencing captured expressed TCRB transcripts. Repertoires were generated with immunoSEQ multiplex PCR, while TCRdb's copy carries only in-frame clones and drops some. Of tens of thousands of clones listed, about a third are singletons. This CDR3 spans 14 amino acids. Germline V CDR1 and CDR2: SGHRS, YFSETQ. V shed 2 bases and J 5 bases; nucleotides not matched to a gene: 4.

This chain joins TRBV5-1 and TRBJ2-5; 9 nucleotides agree with TRBD2. The specimen was stem cell memory CD4+ T cells from blood. This TCR came from a woman between 18 and 30 years old in good health. The CDR3 nucleotides read TGCGCCAGCAGCTTTAGCGGGGGCCGGGAGACCCAGTACTTC. It specifies CASSFSGGRETQYF.